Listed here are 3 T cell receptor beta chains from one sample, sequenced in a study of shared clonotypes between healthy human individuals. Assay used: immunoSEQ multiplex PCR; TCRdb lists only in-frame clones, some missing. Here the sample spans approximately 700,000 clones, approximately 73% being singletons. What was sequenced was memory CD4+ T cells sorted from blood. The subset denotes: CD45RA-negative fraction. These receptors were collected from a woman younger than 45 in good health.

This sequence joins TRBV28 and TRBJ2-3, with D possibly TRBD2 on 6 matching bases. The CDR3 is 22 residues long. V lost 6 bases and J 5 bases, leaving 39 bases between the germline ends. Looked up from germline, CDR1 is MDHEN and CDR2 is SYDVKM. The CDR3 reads CASSWPKQSLQTSRMGRDTQYF. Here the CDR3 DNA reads TGTGCCAGCAGCTGGCCCAAACAATCCCTCCAAACTAGCCGGATGGGAAGAGATACGCAGTATTTT.

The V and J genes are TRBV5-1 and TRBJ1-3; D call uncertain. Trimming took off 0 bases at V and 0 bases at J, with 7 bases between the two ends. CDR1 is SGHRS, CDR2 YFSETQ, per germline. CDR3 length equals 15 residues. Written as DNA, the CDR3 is TGCGCCAGCAGCTTGGGGCAGATCTCTGGAAACACCATATATTTT. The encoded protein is CASSLGQISGNTIYF.

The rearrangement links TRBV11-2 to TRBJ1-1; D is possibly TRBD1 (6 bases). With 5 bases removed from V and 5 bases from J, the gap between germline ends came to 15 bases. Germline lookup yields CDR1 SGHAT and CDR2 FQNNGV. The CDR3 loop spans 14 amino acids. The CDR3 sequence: CASSTGGARTEAFF. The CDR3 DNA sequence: TGTGCCAGCAGCACCGGGGGCGCGAGAACTGAAGCTTTCTTT.